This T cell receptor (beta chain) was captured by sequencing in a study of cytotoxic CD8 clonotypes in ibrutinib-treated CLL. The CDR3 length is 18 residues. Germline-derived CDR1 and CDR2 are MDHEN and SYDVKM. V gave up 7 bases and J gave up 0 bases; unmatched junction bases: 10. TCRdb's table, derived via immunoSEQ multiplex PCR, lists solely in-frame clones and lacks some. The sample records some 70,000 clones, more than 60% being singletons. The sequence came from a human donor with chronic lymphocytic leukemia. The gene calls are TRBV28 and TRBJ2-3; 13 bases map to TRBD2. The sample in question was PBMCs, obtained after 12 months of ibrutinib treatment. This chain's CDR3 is CASKGLAGNFPSTDTQYF. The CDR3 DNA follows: TGTGCCAGCAAGGGACTAGCGGGGAACTTTCCTAGCACAGATACGCAGTATTTT.